The T cell receptor beta chain under discussion was sequenced for a study of neurological immune-mediated disorders. Preparation of the unsorted libraries drew on 2 million PBMCs stored at -80 C. Study conclusions and caveats: It was the repertoires of 18 of 34 multiple sclerosis patients that phylogenetic grouping placed in one related-CDR3 cluster, which is a possible signature.

This clonotype was seen at least ten times. Antigen: not known. V lost 3 bases, J lost 12 bases, and 6 bases stayed unmatched. Germline lookup yields CDR1 LNHNV and CDR2 YYDKDF (reference sequence). This CDR3 comprises 13 residues. The cDNA was synthesized by 5'RACE incorporating 10-nucleotide random UMIs. Every sequencing run generated over 180 million TCR-beta sequences from 15-18 subjects. TCRdb used MiXCR to reprocess the 5' RACE reads, holding one entry per CDR3 protein. The table shows 45,000 to 55,000 distinct CDR3 sequences, with about 3.7% occurring only once. Sample: PBMCs. This TCR derives from a man aged 55 to 70 with multiple sclerosis. This chain links TRBV15 with TRBJ2-1, with TRBD2 matching over 9 bases. The CDR3 spells CATSRGLAGWQFF. The CDR3 DNA follows: TGTGCCACCAGCAGGGGGCTAGCGGGATGGCAGTTCTTC.